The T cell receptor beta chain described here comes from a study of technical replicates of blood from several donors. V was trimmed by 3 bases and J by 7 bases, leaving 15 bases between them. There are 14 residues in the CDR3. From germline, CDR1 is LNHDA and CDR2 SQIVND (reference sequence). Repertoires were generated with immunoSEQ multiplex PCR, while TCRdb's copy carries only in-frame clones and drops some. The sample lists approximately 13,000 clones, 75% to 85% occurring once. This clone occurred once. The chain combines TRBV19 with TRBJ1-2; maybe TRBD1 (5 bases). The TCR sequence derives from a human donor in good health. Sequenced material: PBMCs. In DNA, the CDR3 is TGTGCCAGTAGTATTGCAGGGCCCGCAGGTGGCTACACCTTC. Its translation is CASSIAGPAGGYTF.